The 19 T cell receptor beta chains reported below all come from one sample, sequenced in a study of T cells after posttransplantation cyclophosphamide. Sequencing used immunoSEQ multiplex PCR; TCRdb keeps in-frame clones, though not all of them. The sample has about 9,100 clones, none seen only once. Cyclophosphamide on days +3 and +4 followed busulfan-fludarabine conditioning and a marrow graft. The material was PBMCs, obtained approximately 330 days after allogeneic stem cell transplant with posttransplant cyclophosphamide. These receptors were obtained from a male patient aged 50 to 60 who received an allogeneic stem cell transplant from a related donor and was CMV-positive. Some of these T cells may belong to the graft donor.

This clone was counted ten times or more. J is TRBJ2-1 and V is TRBV9; the match to TRBD1 covers 8 bases. Germline V lookup: CDR1 SGDLS, CDR2 YYNGEE. V dropped 0 bases and J dropped 1; count of bases not matched to a gene: 3. The length of the CDR3 is 16 residues. For the CDR3, the DNA is TGTGCCAGCAGCGTAGCAGGACAGGGTTCCTACAATGAGCAGTTCTTC. Amino acid sequence: CASSVAGQGSYNEQFF.

This clone was seen repeatedly, ten times or more. This chain joins TRBV27 and TRBJ1-2; 10 bases are shared with TRBD1. CDR1 and CDR2 (germline): MNHEY, SMNVEV (reference sequence). V was pared by 3 bases and J by 1 base, with 2 bases of the junction left unmatched. The CDR3 contains 15 residues. Here the CDR3 reads CASSFWDRGNYGYTF. The CDR3 nucleotides are TGTGCCAGCAGTTTCTGGGACAGGGGTAACTATGGCTACACCTTC.

This clone showed up many times. Within the sample, other DNA sequences also encode this same CDR3. The chain is built from TRBV18 and TRBJ1-5; D is unclear. Germline-derived CDR1 and CDR2 are KGHSH and LQKENI. Trimming stripped 3 bases from V and 6 bases from J, with 12 bases between. The CDR3 runs to 14 residues. The CDR3 DNA reads TGTGCCAGCTCACCCGCGGAGGGCGGTCAGCCCCAGCATTTT. This translates into CASSPAEGGQPQHF.

This clone was detected ten times or more. This rearrangement joins TRBV19 to TRBJ2-1; TRBD2 matches 9 bases. The CDR3 has 16 residues. V was clipped by 3 bases and J by 5 bases; unmatched bases: 8. The germline CDR1 and CDR2 sequences are LNHDA and SQIVND (reference sequence). Written as DNA, the CDR3 is TGTGCCAGTAGTATTCTGTGGACTAGCGCCAACAATGAGCAGTTCTTC. This sequence encodes CASSILWTSANNEQFF.

This clone has a count of ten or more. V usage is TRBV5-3 and J usage is TRBJ1-2; 8 bases agree with TRBD1. TRBV5-3 is an ORF; its function is uncertain. The V and J ends lost 1 base and 2 bases, in that order; junction bases with no gene match: 7. The CDR3 runs 16 residues. The CDR3 sequence is CARSLILGTGNYGYTF. The CDR3 DNA reads as TGTGCCAGAAGCTTGATCTTGGGGACAGGCAACTATGGCTACACCTTC.

This clone was observed at least ten times. V and J are TRBV7-8 and TRBJ1-2; no firm D call. Trimming pared 1 base from V and 8 bases from J, leaving 17 bases between. The CDR3 is 15 amino acids. CDR1 SGHVS and CDR2 FQNEAQ come from the germline V gene. CDR3 nucleotide sequence: TGTGCCAGCAGCTTAGTCTATTCGGGTAGTCAAGGCTACACCTTC. It encodes CASSLVYSGSQGYTF.

This clone has ten or more counts. The chain combines TRBV19 with TRBJ2-1, with 7 bases fitting TRBD1. The CDR3 is made up of 16 amino acids. The V segment lost 2 bases and the J segment 3 bases; nucleotides outside the gene matches: 7. The germline V gene encodes CDR1 LNHDA and CDR2 SQIVND (reference sequence). The CDR3 sequence: CASSISQGVGYNEQFF. The DNA for the CDR3 is TGTGCCAGTAGTATAAGTCAGGGGGTTGGCTACAATGAGCAGTTCTTC. The variable domain in full, completed from reference TRBV19 and TRBJ2-1, reads DGGITQSPKYLFRKEGQNVTLSCEQNLNHDAMYWYRQDPGQGLRLIYYSQIVNDFQKGDIAEGYSVSREKKESFPLTVTSAQKNPTAFYLCASSISQGVGYNEQFFGPGTRLTVL.

In this sample, this clone turned up many times. This chain connects TRBV18 to TRBJ1-2, with 7 bases lining up with TRBD1. CDR3 length: 16 amino acids. The V gene's germline CDR1 is KGHSH and CDR2 LQKENI. Trimming removed 3 bases from V and 8 bases from J; junction bases left unmatched: 15. The CDR3 protein is CASSPETGVSVRGYTF. Written as DNA, the CDR3 is TGTGCCAGCTCACCGGAAACAGGGGTTTCTGTACGAGGCTACACCTTC.

This clone occurred many times. This chain uses TRBV7-9 with TRBJ2-7; weak D call: TRBD1 (6 bases). In germline, CDR1 is SEHNR, CDR2 FQNEAQ (reference sequence). V dropped 2 bases and J dropped 0 bases, with 14 bases sitting between them. The CDR3 spans 16 residues. CDR3: CASSLPPDSASYEQYF. CDR3 nucleotides: TGTGCCAGCAGCTTACCCCCGGACAGCGCCTCCTACGAGCAGTACTTC.

The gene calls are TRBV2 and TRBJ2-5; 8 nucleotides line up with TRBD2. Germline assignment: CDR1 SNHLY and CDR2 FYNNEI. With V trimmed by 7 bases and J by 4 bases, 5 bases remained unmatched. This CDR3 comprises 13 residues. CDR3 sequence (DNA): TGTGCCAGCAAGGGCCTAGCGGGAGAGACCCAGTACTTC. The encoded protein is CASKGLAGETQYF. The full variable domain, rest sourced from reference TRBV2 and TRBJ2-5, is EPEVTQTPSHQVTQMGQEVILRCVPISNHLYFYWYRQILGQKVEFLVSFYNNEISEKSEIFDDQFSVERPDGSNFTLKIRSTKLEDSAMYFCASKGLAGETQYFGPGTRLLVL.

This clone occurred many times. The rearrangement joins TRBV6-5 to TRBJ2-7; TRBD2 aligns across 8 bases. V lost 2 bases and J lost 3; bases outside the gene matches: 3. Looked up from germline, CDR1 is MNHEY and CDR2 is SVGAGI. This CDR3 is built from 14 residues. Written as DNA, the CDR3 is TGTGCCAGCAGTTACGGCGCGGGGGGCTACGAGCAGTACTTC. It is translated as CASSYGAGGYEQYF.

Ten or more counts support this clone. This chain uses TRBV29-1 with TRBJ2-7, with 8 bases identical to TRBD2. Germline assignment: CDR1 SQVTM and CDR2 ANQGSEA. The CDR3 runs 13 residues. J lost 1 base, V lost 7 bases, and 6 bases had no gene match. CDR3 residues: CSASGGGSYEQYF. The CDR3 bases are TGCAGCGCCTCCGGGGGGGGTTCCTACGAGCAGTACTTC.

The sample holds many counts of this clone. The rearrangement links TRBV29-1 to TRBJ1-1, with no clear D. This CDR3 has 13 residues. Trimming pared 5 bases from V and 2 bases from J, leaving 12 bases between. CDR1 is SQVTM and CDR2 is ANQGSEA in the germline V gene. The CDR3 sequence is CSVLTSLNTEAFF. CDR3 nucleotides: TGCAGCGTTTTGACAAGTCTAAACACTGAAGCTTTCTTT.

At least ten counts were recorded for this clone. The chain is built from TRBV7-9 and TRBJ2-3, with 13 bases identical to TRBD2. Germline values: CDR1 SEHNR, CDR2 FQNEAQ (reference sequence). Losses at the gene ends were 5 bases for V and 4 bases for J; bases not matched to a gene: 9. The CDR3 contains 17 residues. Here the CDR3 DNA reads TGTGCCAGCAGCGGGACTAGCGGGACGAGGCGAGCAGATACGCAGTATTTT. The encoded protein is CASSGTSGTRRADTQYF.

At least ten counts were recorded for this clone. The chain employs TRBV7-9 and TRBJ2-1; 9 positions match TRBD1. Germline values: CDR1 SEHNR, CDR2 FQNEAQ (reference sequence). V lost 1 base, J lost 1 base, and 5 bases stayed unmatched. The CDR3 spans 17 residues. The CDR3 protein is CASSLVRTGVSYNEQFF. DNA for the CDR3: TGTGCCAGCAGCTTAGTTCGGACAGGGGTATCCTACAATGAGCAGTTCTTC.

The V gene is TRBV7-9, the J gene TRBJ1-2; weak D call: TRBD1 (5 bases). The V gene's germline CDR1 is SEHNR and CDR2 FQNEAQ (reference sequence). V was trimmed by 3 bases and J by 3 bases, leaving 14 bases between them. The CDR3 spans 15 residues. This CDR3 reads CASSFWRGKDYGYTF. CDR3 DNA: TGTGCCAGCAGCTTTTGGAGGGGCAAAGACTATGGCTACACCTTC.

In this sample, this clone turned up many times. The chain is built from TRBV9 and TRBJ1-5, with D unclear. V was clipped by 4 bases and J by 1 base, with 24 bases between them. Germline V gene lookup returns CDR1 SGDLS and CDR2 YYNGEE. The CDR3 spans 19 residues. In nucleotides, the CDR3 is TGTGCCAGCAGCACTACTTCCGGGATCCAGGTGATCAGCAATCAGCCCCAGCATTTT. Its protein is CASSTTSGIQVISNQPQHF.

This clone was seen many times. The J gene is TRBJ1-1, the V gene TRBV30, with 9 bases matching TRBD1. The CDR3 totals 14 residues. V dropped 2 bases and J dropped 1; count of bases not matched to a gene: 2. CDR1 is GTSNPN and CDR2 is SVGIG in the germline V gene (reference sequence). Here the CDR3 reads CAWSTGQGNTEAFF. The CDR3 DNA reads TGTGCCTGGAGTACGGGACAGGGGAACACTGAAGCTTTCTTT. The full variable domain, with the rest looked up from reference TRBV30 and TRBJ1-1, is SQTIHQWPATLVQPVGSPLSLECTVEGTSNPNLYWYRQAAGRGLQLLFYSVGIGQISSEVPQNLSASRPQDRQFILSSKKLLLSDSGFYLCAWSTGQGNTEAFFGQGTRLTVV.

This clone appeared many times. The chain joins TRBV18 to TRBJ2-5; D is unclear. Deletions cut 5 bases from V and 5 bases from J, with 6 bases between. The length of the CDR3 is 11 residues. Germline CDR1 and CDR2: KGHSH and LQKENI. The CDR3 region has the DNA TGTGCCAGCTCAACAAAGGAGACCCAGTACTTC. It translates to CASSTKETQYF.